These T cell receptor beta chains were read from a single sample in a study of blood T cell repertoires in COVID-19. The assay was immunoSEQ multiplex PCR, and TCRdb's table has in-frame clones only and misses some. This table holds 150,000 to 200,000 clones, approximately 83% found once. Material for sequencing was peripheral blood. All receptors come from a man in his fifties or sixties with active or convalescent COVID-19. Each CDR3 is given with its conserved first and last residue. A D gene is named only where the DNA matches it firmly. The size field is filled for only some rows; it gives once, few, many or a size class.

abundance	v_gene	d_gene	j_gene	CDR3nt	CDR3aa
NA	TRBV10-3	NA	TRBJ1-4	TGTGCCATCAGTGAGGGCATCCGGGTCTCTAATGAAAAACTGTTTTTT	CAISEGIRVSNEKLFF
NA	TRBV6-5	NA	TRBJ1-1	TGTGCCAGCAGCCACAGCACGGCGAACACTGAAGCTTTCTTT	CASSHSTANTEAFF
NA	TRBV12-3/TRBV12-4	NA	TRBJ2-7	TGTGCCAGCAGTTTTCGGCAGGGCTACGAGCAGTACTTC	CASSFRQGYEQYF
NA	TRBV27	NA	TRBJ1-1	TGTGCCAGCAGTTTTAGAGTTGAACTCGGTGAAGCTTTCTTT	CASSFRVELGEAFF
few	TRBV6-1	TRBD1	TRBJ1-3	TGTGCCAGCAGTGCTCCCCCCGGGGACAGGGCTGGAAACACCATATATTTT	CASSAPPGDRAGNTIYF
NA	TRBV5-4	TRBD1	TRBJ2-7	TGTGCCAGCAGCGGACAGGGAAGGATGAACGAGCAGTACTTC	CASSGQGRMNEQYF
NA	TRBV5-1	NA	TRBJ1-2	TGCGCCAGCAGCTGGGGTGGGCAGGGGAACGGCTATGGCTACACCTTC	CASSWGGQGNGYGYTF
NA	TRBV4-3	NA	TRBJ1-1	TGCGCCAGCAGCCAAGAGCGGGGGCGAGTCACTGAAGCTTTCTTT	CASSQERGRVTEAFF
NA	TRBV29-1	NA	TRBJ2-7	TGCAGCGTTTCGGTCCACGAGCAGTACTTC	CSVSVHEQYF
NA	TRBV5-1	NA	TRBJ2-2	TGCGCCAGCAGCTTGGCCAAGAACACCGGGGAGCTGTTTTTT	CASSLAKNTGELFF
few	TRBV28	TRBD1	TRBJ1-2	TGTGCCAGCAGTGGATACCCGGGACAGGGGAAGGATGGCTACACCTTC	CASSGYPGQGKDGYTF
few	TRBV7-9	TRBD2	TRBJ2-1	TGTGCCAGCATCCGACTAGCGGGACAACAGTCTTATCGGGGTAATGAGCAGTTCTTC	CASIRLAGQQSYRGNEQFF
NA	TRBV6-5	TRBD2	TRBJ2-1	TGTGCCAGCAGTACCGTAGCGGGAGGGCCACGGGAGCAGTTCTTC	CASSTVAGGPREQFF
NA	TRBV15	NA	TRBJ2-5	TGTGCCACCAGCAGAGATAGGCCTAGCAGGCTCCAAGAGACCCAGTACTTC	CATSRDRPSRLQETQYF
NA	TRBV3-1/TRBV3-2	NA	TRBJ2-7	TGTGCCAGCAGCCAGCGTGGAGCGGCGACCGGCGAGCAGTACTTC	CASSQRGAATGEQYF
NA	TRBV7-2	TRBD1	TRBJ2-2	TGTGCCAGCAGCTTAGGGGGACAGGGGGCATCGGGGGAGCTGTTTTTT	CASSLGGQGASGELFF
NA	TRBV10-3	TRBD1	TRBJ2-1	TGTGCCATCGAAGCTGGACAGGGTATCACTAGCTCCTACAATGAGCAGTTCTTC	CAIEAGQGITSSYNEQFF
once	TRBV5-5	TRBD1	TRBJ2-7	TGTGCCAGCAGGAACACAGGGGAGTCCTACGAGCAGTACTTC	CASRNTGESYEQYF
NA	TRBV24-1	NA	TRBJ2-5	TGTGCCACCAGTCGGCAGGGAAAAGAGACCCAGTACTTC	CATSRQGKETQYF
few	TRBV18	TRBD1	TRBJ1-3	TGTGCCAGCTCACCGACAGGGGTGCAGGGAAACACCATATATTTT	CASSPTGVQGNTIYF
NA	TRBV12-3/TRBV12-4	NA	TRBJ1-6	TGTGCCAGCAGTTTCTCTAATTCACCCCTCCACTTT	CASSFSNSPLHF
NA	TRBV18	NA	TRBJ1-4	TGTGCCAGCTCACCGCCCAACAGGGATGCAACTAATGAAAAACTGTTTTTT	CASSPPNRDATNEKLFF
NA	TRBV12-3/TRBV12-4	TRBD1	TRBJ1-2	TGTGCCAGCAGTCTACAGGGGACTGGCTACACCTTC	CASSLQGTGYTF
NA	TRBV21-1	NA	TRBJ1-6	TGTGCCAGCAAAAGACAGGCCCTTAACTATAATTCACCCCTCCACTTT	CASKRQALNYNSPLHF
NA	TRBV9	NA	TRBJ1-4	TGTGCCAGCAGCAGCAGGGTGACTAATGAAAAACTGTTTTTT	CASSSRVTNEKLFF
NA	TRBV2	TRBD1	TRBJ1-4	TGTGCCAGCACAGGGACAGATGAAAAACTGTTTTTT	CASTGTDEKLFF
NA	TRBV2	NA	TRBJ2-3	TGTGCCAGCAGCGGGTTAACAGATACGCAGTATTTT	CASSGLTDTQYF
NA	TRBV2	TRBD1	TRBJ2-3	TGTGCCAGCAGTGAAGCGCTCACGCCCTCAGGGGGCGGAAGCACAGATACGCAGTATTTT	CASSEALTPSGGGSTDTQYF
NA	TRBV19	NA	TRBJ1-2	TGTGCCAGTAGTATAGATTCCGGACAGCACTATGGCTACACCTTC	CASSIDSGQHYGYTF
NA	TRBV29-1	TRBD1	TRBJ2-1	TGCAGCGTGTCAGCCGGGACAGATTACAATGAGCAGTTCTTC	CSVSAGTDYNEQFF
NA	TRBV19	NA	TRBJ2-5	TGTGCCAGTAGTATGAGTGGGGGCCGAAAGACCCAGTACTTC	CASSMSGGRKTQYF
NA	TRBV27	TRBD1	TRBJ1-4	TGTGCCAGCAGTCCCTTCGACAGGGGAGGTGAAAAACTGTTTTTT	CASSPFDRGGEKLFF
NA	TRBV7-9	NA	TRBJ1-2	TGTGCCAGCAGCTTACCCCCTCCAGATGCGGGATTCCACCACTATGGCTACACCTTC	CASSLPPPDAGFHHYGYTF
NA	TRBV19	TRBD2	TRBJ2-1	TGTGCCAGTAGTATTAAAGAGGCTAGCGGCTACAATGAGCAGTTCTTC	CASSIKEASGYNEQFF
NA	TRBV12-3/TRBV12-4	NA	TRBJ1-5	TGTGCCAGCAGTCAGAGGGGCAATCAGCCCCAGCATTTT	CASSQRGNQPQHF
few	TRBV6-5	NA	TRBJ2-5	TGTGCCAGCAGTTCGGGGAGCAGGGGCAAAGAGACCCAGTACTTC	CASSSGSRGKETQYF
NA	TRBV24-1	NA	TRBJ2-2	TGTGCCACCAGTGATCCAACCCCCAGGGATACCGGGGAGCTGTTTTTT	CATSDPTPRDTGELFF
NA	TRBV6-4	TRBD2	TRBJ2-7	TGTGCCAGCACGAGTAGCGGGAGGGCATCGTACTTC	CASTSSGRASYF
NA	TRBV6-5	NA	TRBJ1-1	TGTGCCAGCAGTTACTTTGGGGGGACTGAAGCTTTCTTT	CASSYFGGTEAFF
once	TRBV11-2	TRBD2	TRBJ2-7	TGTGCCAGCAGCCACCGCCGTCTAGCGGGAGATGGATACGAGCAGTACTTC	CASSHRRLAGDGYEQYF
NA	TRBV19	TRBD2	TRBJ2-2	TGTGCCAGTAGTGTGAAGACTAGCGGGAATTTGGCCGGGGAGCTGTTTTTT	CASSVKTSGNLAGELFF
few	TRBV5-6	NA	TRBJ1-4	TGTGCCAGCAGCTTGCGCACCAGGAGGGATGAAAAACTGTTTTTT	CASSLRTRRDEKLFF
once	TRBV19	NA	TRBJ2-2	TGTGCCAGTAGTATAGTGGGGGGGAACACCGGGGAGCTGTTTTTT	CASSIVGGNTGELFF
NA	TRBV4-3	NA	TRBJ1-5	TGCGCCAGCAGCCAAGTAAATAGCGGTAAACAGCCCCAGCATTTT	CASSQVNSGKQPQHF
NA	TRBV2	NA	TRBJ1-2	TGTGCCAGCAGTGATCCGGGCCGGGGTTATGGCTACACCTTC	CASSDPGRGYGYTF
NA	TRBV27	TRBD1	TRBJ2-1	TGTGCCAGCAGACCCACAGGGGGGAATGAGCAGTTCTTC	CASRPTGGNEQFF
NA	TRBV12-5	NA	TRBJ2-3	TGTGCTAGTGGAGCCCCTCGCACAGATACGCAGTATTTT	CASGAPRTDTQYF
NA	TRBV7-2	NA	TRBJ2-7	TGTGCCAGCAGCTTAGATTCCACCTACGAGCAGTACTTC	CASSLDSTYEQYF
NA	TRBV5-4	TRBD1	TRBJ2-1	TGTGCCAGCAGCTTGGGGACAGGGGGCAATGAGCAGTTCTTC	CASSLGTGGNEQFF
NA	TRBV4-3	TRBD2	TRBJ2-3	TGCGCCAGCAGCCAAGATTGGCCTAGCGGTACAGATACGCAGTATTTT	CASSQDWPSGTDTQYF
NA	TRBV18	TRBD1	TRBJ1-2	TGTGCCAGCTCACCACAGGACAGGGCTAACTATGGCTACACCTTC	CASSPQDRANYGYTF